The 21 T cell receptor beta chains presented below share a single source sample, sequenced in a study of memory CD4+ T cells and cytomegalovirus serostatus. The sort gate was single viable CD3+CD4+CD8-CD45RO+ cells for memory CD4+ T cells. Measured with immunoSEQ multiplex PCR; TCRdb has only the in-frame clones, and not every one. The sample shows 75,000 to 95,000 clones, around 80% of them seen only once. Material: memory CD4+ T cells from blood. These TCRs come from an adult in good health and CMV-seronegative.

The table lists this clone with a few counts. V usage is TRBV10-2 and J usage is TRBJ2-2; either TRBD1 or TRBD2 may supply D (5 bases each). Trimming cost V 9 bases and J 6 bases, with 8 bases left between them. The CDR3 runs to 11 residues. Germline CDR1 is WSHSY and CDR2 is SAAADI. CDR3 nucleotide sequence: TGCGCCAGTCGGGACGCCGGGGAGCTGTTTTTT. This translates into CASRDAGELFF.

This chain uses TRBV19 with TRBJ2-1; TRBD1 aligns across 8 bases. Germline trimming cut 4 bases from V and 7 bases from J; bases unmatched to any gene: 15. This CDR3 has 17 residues. The germline gives CDR1 LNHDA, CDR2 SQIVND (reference sequence). As DNA, the CDR3 is TGTGCCAGTAGTAGCGACCCCGTTGGACAGGGTAGGAATGAGCAGTTCTTC. Its protein is CASSSDPVGQGRNEQFF.

About this clone itself: One junction end does not reproduce the germline sequence, and a read error may be involved. The V call is TRBV7-7, the J call TRBJ2-2; 8 bases map to TRBD1. Germline-derived CDR1 and CDR2 are SSHAT and FNYEAQ (reference sequence). The CDR3 spans 16 residues. The CDR3 nucleotides are TGTGCTAGCAGCTTAGCTCCAGGGGGCTTCAACGGGGAGCTGTTTTTT. Protein product: CASSLAPGGFNGELFF.

The genes are TRBV4-1 and TRBJ2-5; 7 bases fit TRBD1. V lost 4 bases to trimming and J lost 1 base; unmatched junction nucleotides: 6. The germline gives CDR1 MGHRA, CDR2 YSYEKL. This CDR3 contains 15 residues. The CDR3 DNA reads TGCGCCAGCAGCCTTGGGGGACAGCTCCAAGAGACCCAGTACTTC. Translation gives CASSLGGQLQETQYF.

The chain combines TRBV28 with TRBJ2-7; perhaps TRBD2 as D (5 bases). The CDR3 extends over 14 amino acids. Germline values: CDR1 MDHEN, CDR2 SYDVKM. Trimming removed 2 bases at V and 2 bases at J, with 10 bases between. CDR3 region: CASSLLPGTYEQYF. In DNA form, the CDR3 reads TGTGCCAGCAGTTTACTTCCGGGGACCTACGAGCAGTACTTC.

The chain uses TRBV6-1 and TRBJ1-2; D possibly corresponds to TRBD1 (6 bases). Germline CDR1 reads MNHNS; CDR2 reads SASEGT. This CDR3 has 15 residues. V gave up 6 bases and J gave up 4 bases, with 18 bases separating them. The CDR3 sequence is CASRIQGGKGYGYTF. The CDR3 coding sequence is TGTGCCAGCAGGATACAGGGAGGGAAGGGCTATGGCTACACCTTC.

The DNA of the CDR3 is TGCGCCAGCAGCATAAGACAGGATCATACTAATGAAAAACTGTTTTTT. It specifies CASSIRQDHTNEKLFF. This chain links TRBV4-1 with TRBJ1-4; D might be TRBD1 (6 bases). The CDR3 spans 16 residues. Trimming took off 5 bases at V and 2 bases at J, with 15 bases between the two ends. Germline loops: CDR1 MGHRA, CDR2 YSYEKL.

This clone was seen just once. This chain links TRBV6-1 with TRBJ1-4; D remains unclear. The CDR3 loop spans 13 amino acids. V was cut by 6 bases and J by 0 bases, with 5 bases left in between. Germline lookup yields CDR1 MNHNS and CDR2 SASEGT. The DNA for the CDR3 is TGTGCCAGCAGGTTGACAACTAATGAAAAACTGTTTTTT. It codes for CASRLTTNEKLFF.

The CDR3 reads CASSEFRGEQFF. DNA of the CDR3: TGTGCCAGCAGTGAGTTCCGAGGGGAGCAGTTCTTC. This chain connects TRBV6-1 to TRBJ2-1; a weak D match, TRBD2 (5 bases). There are 12 residues in the CDR3. Germline CDR1 and CDR2: MNHNS and SASEGT. V was cut by 3 bases and J by 10 bases, with 10 bases left in between.

The chain employs TRBV6-1 and TRBJ1-1; unclear D gene. V was clipped by 6 bases and J by 8 bases, with 13 bases between them. CDR1 MNHNS and CDR2 SASEGT come from the germline V gene. The CDR3 runs to 12 residues. The CDR3 DNA sequence: TGTGCCAGCAGGGGGTCCCTAACAGAAGCTTTCTTT. It yields the protein CASRGSLTEAFF.

The chain joins TRBV30 to TRBJ1-1; 9 bases map to TRBD1. V shed 0 bases and J 3 bases; nucleotides not matched to a gene: 5. Per the germline V gene, CDR1 is GTSNPN and CDR2 is SVGIG (reference sequence). CDR3 length: 15 residues. DNA for the CDR3: TGTGCCTGGAGTGTAAGGGACAGGGTTTACACTGAAGCTTTCTTT. Its translation is CAWSVRDRVYTEAFF.

V is TRBV4-2 and J is TRBJ2-3; D not certain. CDR1 and CDR2 from the germline V gene are LGHNA and YNFKEQ. There are 14 residues in the CDR3. With 0 bases removed from V and 3 bases from J, the gap between germline ends came to 7 bases. CDR3 DNA sequence: TGTGCCAGCAGCCAAGATAGGGCGACAGATACGCAGTATTTT. This translates into CASSQDRATDTQYF.

This chain links TRBV7-2 with TRBJ1-2; D is possibly TRBD1 (5 bases). CDR1 SGHTA and CDR2 FQGNSA come from the germline V gene. The V end lost 11 bases, the J end lost 3 bases, and 19 bases lay between the germline ends. This CDR3 region has 14 residues. CDR3 region: CAFGEGILDYGYTF. DNA for the CDR3: TGTGCCTTCGGGGAGGGGATCCTCGACTATGGCTACACCTTC.

V is TRBV11-2 and J is TRBJ2-5; tentatively, D is TRBD1 or TRBD2 (5 bases each). The germline V gene has CDR1 SGHAT and CDR2 FQNNGV. The CDR3 runs to 13 residues. V was pared by 2 bases and J by 3 bases, with 7 bases between. CDR3 amino acids: CASSLMGEETQYF. The CDR3 DNA sequence: TGTGCCAGCAGCTTAATGGGGGAAGAGACCCAGTACTTC.

The chain couples TRBV10-3 to TRBJ2-7; maybe TRBD2 (5 bases). The V gene lost 4 bases and the J gene lost 0 bases, with 7 bases spanning the gap. The CDR3 is made up of 13 amino acids. Per the germline V gene, CDR1 is ENHRY and CDR2 is SYGVKD. Here the CDR3 reads CAISVGSSYEQYF. The CDR3 DNA sequence: TGTGCCATCAGTGTGGGGAGCTCCTACGAGCAGTACTTC.

The rearrangement joins TRBV10-3 to TRBJ2-5, with 9 bases matching TRBD2. The CDR3 consists of 15 residues. Germline V CDR1 and CDR2: ENHRY, SYGVKD. Trimming took 4 bases from V and 1 from J; bases not matched to a gene: 4. The CDR3 region is CAISGLAEFQETQYF. The CDR3 bases are TGTGCCATCAGTGGACTAGCGGAATTCCAAGAGACCCAGTACTTC.

The chain is built from TRBV5-4 and TRBJ1-4; 9 bases align to TRBD1. CDR3 length equals 14 residues. V was clipped by 3 bases and J by 8 bases; unmatched bases: 5. Germline V gene lookup returns CDR1 SGHNT and CDR2 YYREEE (reference sequence). In DNA, the CDR3 is TGTGCCAGCAGCTCGGGGACAGGGTCCGAAAAACTGTTTTTT. Its protein is CASSSGTGSEKLFF.

The rearrangement joins TRBV6-5 to TRBJ2-2; 8 bases fit TRBD1. Germline CDR1 reads MNHEY; CDR2 reads SVGAGI. The CDR3 has 16 residues. J lost 4 bases, V lost 4 bases, and 8 bases had no gene match. CDR3 nucleotides: TGTGCCAGCAGTTTTTTGGACAGGGCAGGCACCGGGGAGCTGTTTTTT. It yields the protein CASSFLDRAGTGELFF.

This clone was observed a handful of times. The same CDR3 arises from other DNA sequences in this sample as well. CDR3 protein: CASSEGLNTGELFF. CDR3 DNA sequence: TGTGCCAGCAGTGAGGGACTAAACACCGGGGAGCTGTTTTTT. The chain recombines TRBV6-4 with TRBJ2-2; 7 nucleotides agree with TRBD2. The V segment lost 3 bases and the J segment 2 bases; nucleotides outside the gene matches: 0. The CDR3 has 14 amino acids. Germline V gene sequence: CDR1 MRHNA, CDR2 SNTAGT.

The chain carries TRBV30 and TRBJ2-7, with D possibly matching TRBD2 (7 bases). Germline lookup yields CDR1 GTSNPN and CDR2 SVGIG (reference sequence). The ends were cut back, 0 bases at V and 6 bases at J, with 18 bases in the middle. The CDR3 loop spans 15 amino acids. The CDR3 loop is CAWSVRGAIFSEQYF. CDR3 bases: TGTGCCTGGAGTGTACGGGGGGCGATCTTCTCCGAGCAGTACTTC.

The V gene is TRBV15, the J gene TRBJ1-1, with no clear D. The CDR3 totals 14 residues. The V and J ends lost 0 bases and 4 bases respectively, with 9 bases between them. CDR1 is LNHNV, CDR2 YYDKDF, per germline (reference sequence). CDR3 in amino acids: CATSRDQSSTEAFF. Written as DNA, the CDR3 is TGTGCCACCAGCAGAGATCAGAGCAGCACTGAAGCTTTCTTT.